This T cell receptor (beta chain) was captured in a study of cytomegalovirus exposure and HLA in healthy donors. V was cut by 5 bases and J by 6 bases, with 14 bases left in between. The CDR3 loop spans 14 amino acids. The germline V gene has CDR1 MDHEN and CDR2 SYDVKM. Every donor was a healthy person donating bone marrow. Primers included in the PCR were 60 Vbeta and 13 Jbeta primers. Original processing notes: As a later analysis found, there were tens of millions of unique TCR beta chains, of which roughly 11 million were shared. Sequenced by immunoSEQ multiplex PCR; TCRdb stores in-frame clones only, minus some. V and J calls and clone size are those listed in that table; D and trimming were worked out from the DNA. This table holds over 150,000 clones, roughly four fifths found once.

The gene calls are TRBV28 and TRBJ1-5, with a possible D match to TRBD1 (6 bases). Specimen: PBMCs. The clonotype comes from a woman in her twenties or thirties in good health and CMV-seronegative. The CDR3 DNA is TGTGCCAGCAGTCACAGGGTTTCAGGTCAGCCCCAGCATTTT. The encoded protein is CASSHRVSGQPQHF.